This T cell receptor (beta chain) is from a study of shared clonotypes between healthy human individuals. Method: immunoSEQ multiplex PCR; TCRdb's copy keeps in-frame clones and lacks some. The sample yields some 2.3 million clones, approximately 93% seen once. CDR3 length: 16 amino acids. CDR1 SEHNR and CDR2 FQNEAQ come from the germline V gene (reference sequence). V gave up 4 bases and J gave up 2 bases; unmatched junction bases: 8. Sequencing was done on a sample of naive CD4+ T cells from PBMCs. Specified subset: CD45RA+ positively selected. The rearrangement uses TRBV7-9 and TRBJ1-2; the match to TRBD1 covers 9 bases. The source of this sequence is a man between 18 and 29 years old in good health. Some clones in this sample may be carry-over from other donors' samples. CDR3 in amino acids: CASSSGTGTKNYGYTF. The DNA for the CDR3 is TGTGCCAGCAGCTCAGGGACAGGGACCAAAAACTATGGCTACACCTTC. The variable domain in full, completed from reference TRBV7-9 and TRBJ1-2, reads DTGVSQNPRHKITKRGQNVTFRCDPISEHNRLYWYRQTLGQGPEFLTYFQNEAQLEKSRLLSDRFSAERPKGSFSTLEIQRTEQGDSAMYLCASSSGTGTKNYGYTFGSGTRLTVV.